The 5 T cell receptor beta chains in this list originate from one sample, sequenced in a study of CD8 T cell repertoires and HIV-1 epitope variants. Libraries were prepared by immunoSEQ multiplex PCR; TCRdb keeps only in-frame clonotypes and omits some of them. The data contain about 3,700 clones, 50% to 80% of them seen just once; the ten biggest clones take up roughly 48%. For these receptors, no antigen is known. Sequenced: cultured CD8+ T cells derived from PBMCs. The receptors were sampled from a male donor with HIV.

The chain recombines TRBV5-1 with TRBJ2-3, with 7 bases lining up with TRBD2. Germline CDR1 and CDR2: SGHRS and YFSETQ. The CDR3 sequence is 15 residues long. The trim removed 4 bases at V and 4 bases at J, leaving 9 bases unmatched. In DNA form, the CDR3 reads TGCGCCAGCAGCGCCGGGACTACCGGTGCAGATACGCAGTATTTT. Translation gives CASSAGTTGADTQYF.

This clone appeared a single time. The chain joins TRBV5-1 to TRBJ2-3, with a weak D call TRBD1 (5 bases). The CDR3 covers 15 residues. Trimming took off 2 bases at V and 0 bases at J, with 10 bases between the two ends. Germline V gene sequence: CDR1 SGHRS, CDR2 YFSETQ. The CDR3 DNA follows: TGCGCCAGCAGCTTAGGACATCCTAGCACAGATACGCAGTATTTT. It codes for CASSLGHPSTDTQYF. The whole variable domain, remainder taken from reference TRBV5-1 and TRBJ2-3, is KAGVTQTPRYLIKTRGQQVTLSCSPISGHRSVSWYQQTPGQGLQFLFEYFSETQRNKGNFPGRFSGRQFSNSRSEMNVSTLELGDSALYLCASSLGHPSTDTQYFGPGTRLTVL.

The CDR3 nucleotides are TGTGCCAGCCACTCAGTGGGGGGGGATGGCTACACCTTC. Translation: CASHSVGGDGYTF. The rearrangement uses TRBV28 and TRBJ1-2; a possible D gene is TRBD1 (5 bases). CDR1 MDHEN and CDR2 SYDVKM come from the germline V gene. The length of the CDR3 is 13 residues. With 8 bases removed from V and 6 bases from J, the gap between germline ends came to 16 bases.

V is TRBV28 and J is TRBJ1-3; D unresolved. Trimming left V 1 base short and J 0 bases short, with 16 bases between. The germline V gene has CDR1 MDHEN and CDR2 SYDVKM. This CDR3 has 18 amino acids. Here the CDR3 DNA reads TGTGCCAGCAGTTTATTATCCCAATCCGGTCTCTCTGGAAACACCATATATTTT. It specifies CASSLLSQSGLSGNTIYF.

The chain links TRBV5-1 to TRBJ2-1; D possibly corresponds to TRBD2 (6 bases). The CDR3 contains 15 residues. V was shortened by 2 bases and J by 6 bases, with 15 bases between the two germline ends. Germline V lookup: CDR1 SGHRS, CDR2 YFSETQ. The CDR3 nucleotides are TGCGCCAGCAGCTTAACTAGCTCCTTCCCCAATGAGCAGTTCTTC. Encoded protein: CASSLTSSFPNEQFF.